This record concerns one T cell receptor (beta chain) sequence. No cognate antigen has been identified for it. The sample holds no much larger clone one base away, and base qualities are not on file. Relative to germline, V is missing 6 bases and J is missing 7 bases, with 9 bases of the junction outside any gene match. The CDR3 spans 14 residues, from the cysteine through the phenylalanine. The CDR3 DNA has 42 bases and is translated from base 1. CDR1 is given as KGHSH and CDR2 as LQKENI, both from the germline V gene. In total, 630 or so healthy bone marrow donors made up the cohort. At the time of sampling, every cohort member was nominally healthy, though immune exposures that went unrecorded were likely present. The donor tested CMV seronegative and was one of the 352 seronegative cohort members. A peripheral blood sample was collected from each donor, and TCR beta sequencing was performed on peripheral blood mononuclear cells. Genomic DNA extraction from the blood cell samples was performed with the Qiagen DNeasy Blood Extraction Kit.

The data stem from a study of cytomegalovirus exposure and HLA in healthy donors (dated by TCRdb to 2016 to 2017). Study-wide context: An earlier analysis of several hundred of the donors reported approximately 270 Gb of sequence data and some 120 million unique TCR beta sequences from 150 million to 200 million T cells. In a later genetic analysis, genome-wide SNP genotypes for about 55% of the roughly 670 donors were used, and that subset was treated as a discovery cohort. On average, roughly 240,000 unique TCR beta nucleotide sequences were sequenced per donor among fewer than 500 genotyped donors of the cohort, with roughly 20% of those sequences being non-productive. The number of typed donors differed by locus: about 620-630 for A, B, C, DRB1 and DQB1; approximately 530 for DQA1; around 610 for DPA1; and around 490 for DPB1. In addition to the first cohort of 650 to 750 subjects, a separate validation cohort of around 110 different subjects was used. Donor age, sex, ethnicity and CMV serostatus were compiled together with the repertoire data. An earlier analysis of approximately 580 of the donors used high-throughput TCR beta sequencing to judge whether each TCR beta V gene segment behaved as functional or pseudogenic. About 5 DR-DQ haplotypes were handled as single units for association and clustering, since linkage in the cohort was strong. The study used immunosequencing to profile the T cell repertoires of approximately 630 subjects and linked those repertoires to cytomegalovirus serostatus. High-throughput TCR immunosequencing, statistical association of individual TCRs with disease status, and machine learning were combined to predict cytomegalovirus infection status. Among the approximately 400 genotyped donors, around 81% belonged to the genetic ancestry cluster associated with self-reported Caucasian donors. The later analysis used no new phenotypic data to find candidate immune exposures, relying instead on TCR beta sequences and their occurrence across donors. An early release that covered some 630 HLA-typed donors contained approximately 300 gigabases of sequencing data and 85 million to 100 million unique TCR sequences. To study patterns of TCR occurrence, a later analysis re-analyzed previously published TCR beta repertoires from several hundred donors and added high-resolution HLA genotyping. Class I and class II HLA loci were covered by the typing at four-digit resolution. All discovery cohort repertoires had been generated using a single sequencing platform. The study aimed to test whether signatures of past pathogen exposure could be identified by cataloging public T cell receptors. The paper's findings and limits, for the study overall: Because some donors lacked HLA typing at each locus, the association tests relied only on the typed subset. A cluster of highly shared sequence variants was judged likely to represent a technical artifact of the sequencing pipeline. An association between a missense DCLRE1C variant and V-gene and J-gene trimming of TCR beta chains was found in a later genetic analysis and replicated in an independent cohort. In a later analysis, several top co-occurrence clusters were reported to appear linked to parvovirus B19, influenza, CMV and Epstein-Barr virus. In an earlier analysis of 450 to 750 of the donors, most TCR beta V segments appeared in productive rearrangements about 87% or about 30% of the time, broadly matching IMGT annotations. The classifier was reported to diagnose cytomegalovirus status with high specificity and sensitivity in both the original cohort and the validation cohort. It was suggested by the authors that the approach could potentially be generalized to other disease states and immunological phenotypes. In this cohort, only TCR beta chains were sequenced, and detectable features were limited by the absence of alpha or paired-chain data. Some IMGT-functional V segments, including TRBV6-2 and TRBV6-3, could not be told apart with the 87-base-pair reads, so those segments were excluded. A further reported finding was that TCR beta sequences accurately predicted the HLA-A and HLA-B alleles for most subjects in the first cohort. A later analysis found that HLA-associated TCR beta chains were more clonally expanded and had lower generation probabilities than equally common non-associated chains. In vitro tests confirmed that a few of the cytomegalovirus-associated TCR beta chains recognize cytomegalovirus antigens. The study gave a list of under 200 TCR beta chains associated with cytomegalovirus. Correlated functional status among segregating V segments might reflect linkage disequilibrium, but an unknown experimental factor could not be ruled out. Most TCR sequences were seen in very few donors, while some public TCRs were found in many individuals. In a later analysis, the rate of TCR association differed among HLA loci, with DRB1 alleles having the most associated TCRs and HLA-C alleles having the fewest. When HLA alleles, especially DR and DQ, strongly co-occurred, TCR associations were difficult to assign to individual alleles. Because counts were too low, approximately 15 rarely observed V segments, including chromosome 9 orphons, were excluded from the earlier analysis of several hundred of the donors. A later genetic analysis reported fewer N-insertions in productive TCRs among donors in an Asian-associated ancestry cluster than the approximately 700-donor mean. At a false discovery rate of 0.05, a later analysis linked 16,951 TCR beta sequences to specific HLA alleles. A later analysis found that most CMV-associated TCR beta chains appeared HLA-restricted, with HLA associations seemingly driven largely by CMV exposure. The presence/absence analyses assumed that sequencing depth was roughly uniform across donors, and that assumption may not be true. For the cohort, immune exposure information was limited to CMV serostatus.

The library was generated by the immunoSEQ multiplex PCR assay. The multiplex PCR relied on a mix of 60 forward primers for TCR Vbeta segments and 13 reverse primers for TCR Jbeta segments. The CDR3 region of rearranged TCR beta genes was amplified from genomic DNA with a multiplex PCR assay. Amplified TCR beta libraries were sequenced as 87-base-pair reads on the Illumina HiSeq System. Under the source paper's analysis protocol: In a later analysis, tens of millions of unique TCR beta chains were counted across the roughly 670 repertoires, and roughly 11 million of these chains were shared by at least two donors. Raw reads were error-corrected and collapsed into unique sequences by a nearest-neighbor algorithm in which closely related sequences were merged to remove PCR and sequencing errors. V, D and J gene segments were assigned by aligning CDR3 sequences to IMGT reference sequences. For a sequence to be retained, at least a six-nucleotide match to both a V gene segment and a J gene segment was required. A rearrangement was called productive if the CDR3 had no stop codons and remained in frame with V and J, and every other rearrangement was called non-productive. Following IMGT convention, CDR3 was defined as the stretch from the second conserved V-encoded cysteine up to the conserved J-encoded phenylalanine. In an earlier analysis of roughly 610 of the donors, sequences lacking an unambiguous match to a single V gene segment were excluded. An earlier analysis of around 600 of the donors classified V segments as functional when productive rearrangements were above 56.7% and as segregating when the standard deviation between donors was above 5%. A statistical classification framework was built for diagnosing cytomegalovirus status from the catalog of TCR beta chain sequences. In a later analysis, TCR nucleotide sequences were compared against IMGT/GENE-DB human TR gene sequences so that V and J genes could be assigned. Using the TCRdist pipeline, a later analysis assigned CDR3 sequences along with most-parsimonious VDJ recombination scenarios. In a later analysis, each TCR beta chain was defined by its CDR3 amino acid sequence together with its V-gene family, and reads without a unique V-gene family were excluded. In a later analysis, approximately 640 highly shared, low-generation-probability nucleotide sequences were removed to address suspected cross-contamination and a sequencing artifact. In a later analysis, a clonal expansion index was calculated for each public chain from normalized within-repertoire ranks of inferred template counts. Generation probabilities in a later analysis came from a VDJ recombination model fitted to out-of-frame rearrangements, and those results were checked against IGoR. Hypergeometric tests were used in a later analysis to score TCR-TCR, TCR-HLA and TCR-CMV co-occurrence, with a repertoire-size bias correction applied to the TCR pairs. False discovery rates were estimated in a later analysis by permuting HLA or CMV assignments 20 times. A later analysis grouped co-occurring TCRs with DBSCAN, adding TCRdist sequence similarity when clustering within HLA-allele-positive subsets. Co-occurrence clustering excluded repertoires with fewer than 30,000 or more than 120,000 public chains, plus five with anomalous nucleotide sharing. TCRdb carries this immuneACCESS record with in-frame sequences only. Its versions omit some clonotypes, under half of them owing to an unresolved V gene in the studies checked, with the rest unexplained. The V and J calls and clone size come from that table; D and trimming were worked out from the DNA. Present in this sample are 150,000 to 200,000 clones, more than 75% of which were seen just once. The top ten clonotypes cover about 1.6% of the sample.

The receptor was derived from a woman aged 50 to 65 in good health and CMV-seronegative. Source material: PBMCs. In this chain, TRBV18 is recombined with TRBJ1-5, and 7 junction bases match TRBD1. The nucleotide sequence is TGTGCCAGCTCCCACAGGGGCCCCTTCCAGCCCCAGCATTTT. This is translated as CASSHRGPFQPQHF.